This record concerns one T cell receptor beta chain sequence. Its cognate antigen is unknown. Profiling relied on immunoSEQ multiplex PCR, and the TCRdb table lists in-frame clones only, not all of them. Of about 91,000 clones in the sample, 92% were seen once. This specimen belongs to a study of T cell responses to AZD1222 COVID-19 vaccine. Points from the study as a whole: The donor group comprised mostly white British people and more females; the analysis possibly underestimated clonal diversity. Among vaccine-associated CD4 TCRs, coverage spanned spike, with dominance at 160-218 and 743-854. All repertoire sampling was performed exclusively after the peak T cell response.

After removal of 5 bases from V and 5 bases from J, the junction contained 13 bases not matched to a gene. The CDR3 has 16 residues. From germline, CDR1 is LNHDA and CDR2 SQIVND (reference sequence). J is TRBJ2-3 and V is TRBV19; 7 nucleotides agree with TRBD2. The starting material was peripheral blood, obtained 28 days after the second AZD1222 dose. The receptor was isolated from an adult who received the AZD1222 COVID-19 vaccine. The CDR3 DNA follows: TGTGCCAGTAGTGAACTTTGGGGGGGGGAACAAGATACGCAGTATTTT. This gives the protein CASSELWGGEQDTQYF.